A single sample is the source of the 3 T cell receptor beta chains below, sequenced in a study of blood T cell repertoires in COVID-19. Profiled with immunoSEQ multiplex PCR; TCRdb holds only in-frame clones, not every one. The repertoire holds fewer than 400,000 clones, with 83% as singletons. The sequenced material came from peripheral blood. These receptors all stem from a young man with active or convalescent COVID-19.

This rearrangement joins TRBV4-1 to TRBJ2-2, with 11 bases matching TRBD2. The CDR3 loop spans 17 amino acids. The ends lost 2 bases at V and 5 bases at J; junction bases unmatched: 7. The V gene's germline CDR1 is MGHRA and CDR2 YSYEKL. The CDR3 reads CASSQSSSGRRTGELFF. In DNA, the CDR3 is TGCGCCAGCAGCCAAAGCTCTAGCGGGAGGAGGACCGGGGAGCTGTTTTTT.

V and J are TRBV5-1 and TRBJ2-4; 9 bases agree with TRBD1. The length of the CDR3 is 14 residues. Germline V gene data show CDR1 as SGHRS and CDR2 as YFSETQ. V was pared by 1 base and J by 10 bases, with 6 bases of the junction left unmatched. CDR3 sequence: CASSLRTGVDIQYF. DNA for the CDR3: TGCGCCAGCAGCTTGAGGACAGGGGTAGATATTCAGTACTTC.

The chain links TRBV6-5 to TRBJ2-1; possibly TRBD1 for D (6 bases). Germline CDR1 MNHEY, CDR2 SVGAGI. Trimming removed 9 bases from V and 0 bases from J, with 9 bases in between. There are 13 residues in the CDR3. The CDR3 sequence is CASAGDSYNEQFF. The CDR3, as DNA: TGTGCCAGTGCAGGGGACTCCTACAATGAGCAGTTCTTC.